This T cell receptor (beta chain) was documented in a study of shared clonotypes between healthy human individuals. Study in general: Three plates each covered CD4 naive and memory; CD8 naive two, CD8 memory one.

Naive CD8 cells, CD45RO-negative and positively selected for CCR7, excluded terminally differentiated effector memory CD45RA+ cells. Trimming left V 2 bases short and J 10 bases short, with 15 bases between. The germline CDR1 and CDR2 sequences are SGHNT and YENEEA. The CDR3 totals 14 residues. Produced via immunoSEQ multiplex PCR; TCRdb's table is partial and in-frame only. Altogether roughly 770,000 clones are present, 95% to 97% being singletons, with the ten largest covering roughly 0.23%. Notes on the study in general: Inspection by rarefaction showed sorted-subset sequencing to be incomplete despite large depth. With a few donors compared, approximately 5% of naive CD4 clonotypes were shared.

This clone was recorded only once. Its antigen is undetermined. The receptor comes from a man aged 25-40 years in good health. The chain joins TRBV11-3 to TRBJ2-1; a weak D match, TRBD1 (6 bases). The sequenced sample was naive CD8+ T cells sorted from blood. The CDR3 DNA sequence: TGTGCCAGCAGCTTACCAGGGGTGCCAGGAGAGCAGTTCTTC. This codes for CASSLPGVPGEQFF.